Below, one TCR beta chain is given with its context. The antigen is undetermined. The data are from a study of T cell responses to AZD1222 COVID-19 vaccine. About the study: The study pooled second doses at about 4 or about 12 weeks. Study results and limitations: Spike-specific TCR breadth and depth grew following two AZD1222 doses. Just a handful of people given AZD1222 tested seropositive at baseline. Mapped onto spike, vaccine-associated CD4 TCRs spanned it and were dominant at 160-218 and 743-854.

The data were produced by immunoSEQ multiplex PCR, yet TCRdb's version contains in-frame clones alone and is incomplete. The sample holds about 120,000 clones, around 85% seen once. This specimen consisted of peripheral blood, obtained on day 0 of AZD1222 vaccination. This clonotype was sampled from an adult in good health.

The CDR3 here is CASSRTDLYGYTF. The DNA of the CDR3 is TGTGCCAGCAGTCGGACAGACTTATATGGCTACACCTTC. This chain links TRBV12-3 or TRBV12-4 with TRBJ1-2; D possibly corresponds to TRBD1 (6 bases). Between the trimmed V and J ends, which lost 5 bases and 5 bases, there was a span of 12 bases. The length of the CDR3 is 13 residues.